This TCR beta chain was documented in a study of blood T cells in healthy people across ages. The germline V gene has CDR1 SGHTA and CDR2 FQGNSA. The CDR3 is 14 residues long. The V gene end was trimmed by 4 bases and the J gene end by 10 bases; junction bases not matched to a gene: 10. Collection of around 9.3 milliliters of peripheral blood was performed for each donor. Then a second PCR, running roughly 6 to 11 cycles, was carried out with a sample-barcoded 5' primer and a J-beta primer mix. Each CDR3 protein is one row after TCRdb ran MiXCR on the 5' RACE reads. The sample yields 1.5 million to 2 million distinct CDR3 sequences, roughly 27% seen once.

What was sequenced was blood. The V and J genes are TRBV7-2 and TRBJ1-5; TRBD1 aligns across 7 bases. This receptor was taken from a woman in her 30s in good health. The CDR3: CASSSTGALVPQHF. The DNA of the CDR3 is TGTGCCAGCAGCTCAACAGGGGCCCTAGTTCCCCAGCATTTT.